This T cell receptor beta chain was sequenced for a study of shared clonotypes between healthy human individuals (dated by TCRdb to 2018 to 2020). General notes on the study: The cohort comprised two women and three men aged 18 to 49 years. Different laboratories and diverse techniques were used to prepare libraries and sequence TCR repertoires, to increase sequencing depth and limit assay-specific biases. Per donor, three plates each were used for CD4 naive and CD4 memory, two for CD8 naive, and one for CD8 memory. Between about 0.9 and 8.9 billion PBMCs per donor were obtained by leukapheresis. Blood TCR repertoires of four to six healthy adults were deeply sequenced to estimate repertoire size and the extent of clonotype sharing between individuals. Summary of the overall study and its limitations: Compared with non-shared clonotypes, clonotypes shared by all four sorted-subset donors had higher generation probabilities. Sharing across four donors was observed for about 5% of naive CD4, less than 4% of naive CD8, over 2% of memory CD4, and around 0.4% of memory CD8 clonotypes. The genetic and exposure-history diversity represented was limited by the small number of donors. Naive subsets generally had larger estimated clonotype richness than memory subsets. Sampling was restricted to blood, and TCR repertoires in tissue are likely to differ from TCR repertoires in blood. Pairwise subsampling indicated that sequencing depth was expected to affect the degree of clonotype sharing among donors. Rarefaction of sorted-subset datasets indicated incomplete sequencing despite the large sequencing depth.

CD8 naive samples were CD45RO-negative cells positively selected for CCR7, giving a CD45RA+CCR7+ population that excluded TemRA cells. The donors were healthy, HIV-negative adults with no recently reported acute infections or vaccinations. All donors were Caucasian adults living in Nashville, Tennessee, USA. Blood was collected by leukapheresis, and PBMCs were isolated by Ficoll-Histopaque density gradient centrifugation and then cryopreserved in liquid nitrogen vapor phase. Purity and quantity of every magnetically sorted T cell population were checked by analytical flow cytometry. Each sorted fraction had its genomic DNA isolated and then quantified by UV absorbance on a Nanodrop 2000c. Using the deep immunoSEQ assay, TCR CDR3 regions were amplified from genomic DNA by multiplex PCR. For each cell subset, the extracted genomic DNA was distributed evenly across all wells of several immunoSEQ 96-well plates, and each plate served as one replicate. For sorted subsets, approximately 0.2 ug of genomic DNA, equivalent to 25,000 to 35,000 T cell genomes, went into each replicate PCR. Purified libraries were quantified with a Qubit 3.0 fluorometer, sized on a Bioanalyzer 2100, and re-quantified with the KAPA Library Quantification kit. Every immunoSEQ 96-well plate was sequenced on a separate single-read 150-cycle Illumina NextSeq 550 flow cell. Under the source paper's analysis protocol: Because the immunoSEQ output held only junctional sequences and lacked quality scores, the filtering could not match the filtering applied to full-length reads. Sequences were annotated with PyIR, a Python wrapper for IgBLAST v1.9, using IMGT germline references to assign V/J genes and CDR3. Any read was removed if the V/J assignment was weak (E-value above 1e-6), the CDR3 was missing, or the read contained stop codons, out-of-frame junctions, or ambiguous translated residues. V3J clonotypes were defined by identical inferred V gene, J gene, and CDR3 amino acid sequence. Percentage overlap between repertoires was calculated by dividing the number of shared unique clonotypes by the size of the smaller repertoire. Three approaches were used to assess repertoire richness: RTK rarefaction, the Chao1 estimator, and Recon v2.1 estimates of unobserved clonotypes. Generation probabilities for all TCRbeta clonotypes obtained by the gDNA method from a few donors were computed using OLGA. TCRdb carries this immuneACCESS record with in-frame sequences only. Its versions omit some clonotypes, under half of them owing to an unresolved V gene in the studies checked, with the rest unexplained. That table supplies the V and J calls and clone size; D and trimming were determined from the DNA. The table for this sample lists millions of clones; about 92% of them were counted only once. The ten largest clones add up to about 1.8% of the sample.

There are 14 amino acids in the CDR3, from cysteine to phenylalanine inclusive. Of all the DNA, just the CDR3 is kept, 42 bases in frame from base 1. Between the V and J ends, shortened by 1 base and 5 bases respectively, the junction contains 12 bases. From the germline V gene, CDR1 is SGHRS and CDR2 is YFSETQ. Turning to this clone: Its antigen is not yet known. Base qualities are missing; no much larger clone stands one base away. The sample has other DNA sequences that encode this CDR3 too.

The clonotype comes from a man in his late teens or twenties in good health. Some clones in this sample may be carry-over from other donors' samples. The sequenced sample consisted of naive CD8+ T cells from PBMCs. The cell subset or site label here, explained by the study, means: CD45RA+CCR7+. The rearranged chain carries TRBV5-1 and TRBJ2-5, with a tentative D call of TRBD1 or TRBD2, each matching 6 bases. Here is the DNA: TGCGCCAGCAGCTTGCTAAGGGGGGAGGAGACCCAGTACTTC. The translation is CASSLLRGEETQYF. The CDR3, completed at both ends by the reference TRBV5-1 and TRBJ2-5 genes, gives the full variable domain KAGVTQTPRYLIKTRGQQVTLSCSPISGHRSVSWYQQTPGQGLQFLFEYFSETQRNKGNFPGRFSGRQFSNSRSEMNVSTLELGDSALYLCASSLLRGEETQYFGPGTRLLVL.